This T cell receptor (beta chain) was recorded in a study of neurological immune-mediated disorders. General study points: Private repertoires in all groups were suggested by the absence of shared CDR3 amino acid sequences among expanded clones across subjects.

CDR3 length equals 15 residues. The V gene lost 10 bases and the J gene lost 5 bases, with 23 bases spanning the gap. Germline values: CDR1 ENHRY, CDR2 SYGVKD. TCRdb called the 5' RACE reads again in MiXCR, with one record for every CDR3 protein. Here the sample spans under 60,000 distinct CDR3 sequences, 4.5% to 7% being singletons. This clonotype has at least ten counts. Its specificity is not known. V usage is TRBV10-3 and J usage is TRBJ1-1; tentative D call: TRBD1 (5 bases). This TCR came from a young woman with multiple sclerosis. The sample consisted of CD4+ T cells from blood. This CDR3 reads CATTRAGGQRTEAFF. The CDR3 nucleotides are TGTGCCACAACCAGGGCAGGCGGGCAAAGAACTGAAGCTTTCTTT.